The TCR beta chain under discussion was sequenced for a study of blood T cell repertoires in COVID-19. Overall study context: The United States, Italy and Spain provided the acute and convalescent COVID-19 samples. Sample material is recorded as cDNA or gDNA derived from T cells, B-cell-depleted T cells, or PBMCs.

CDR1 is MNHEY and CDR2 is SVGAGI in the germline V gene. The CDR3 has 11 amino acids. The V end lost 6 bases, the J end lost 13 bases, and 13 bases lay between the germline ends. TCRdb's table, derived via immunoSEQ multiplex PCR, lists solely in-frame clones and lacks some. In the table there are about 160,000 clones, 60% to 80% of which are singletons. The specimen sequenced was peripheral blood. This TCR came from a man between 65 and 80 years old with acute or convalescent COVID-19. V usage is TRBV6-5 and J usage is TRBJ1-5; unclear D gene. The CDR3 spells CASRTRDPQHF. The CDR3 DNA follows: TGTGCCAGCAGGACCCGGGATCCTCAGCATTTT.